This T cell receptor (beta chain) originates from a study of PD-1 blockade in classical Hodgkin lymphoma. Study summary: Patients got intravenous nivolumab 3 mg/kg every 2 weeks. Notes on the study in general: It was CD4+ TCR diversity, not CD8+, that rose significantly by C4D1. It was reported that newly diagnosed patients had less baseline TCR diversity than healthy donors. No one has yet defined what causes the repertoire differences, which may be disease activity or prior therapy.

Comments on this clone: Its specificity is not known.

V gave up 6 bases and J gave up 0 bases, with 15 bases separating them. Germline loops: CDR1 SNHLY, CDR2 FYNNEI. This CDR3 has 16 amino acids. Noted time point: cycle 4 day 1 (C4D1), after about 6 weeks of nivolumab. After autologous stem cell transplantation all patients relapsed, and prior brentuximab vedotin exposure differed between cohorts. Profiled with immunoSEQ multiplex PCR; TCRdb holds only in-frame clones, not every one. The sample carries under 130,000 clones, roughly 90% recorded once. This sequence joins TRBV2 and TRBJ1-5; D is perhaps TRBD1 (6 bases). The specimen was peripheral blood mononuclear cells (PBMCs), collected before the fourth cycle of nivolumab. This clonotype was sampled from a human donor with classical Hodgkin lymphoma. This chain's CDR3 is CASSPEGGYSNQPQHF. DNA of the CDR3: TGTGCCAGCAGCCCCGAAGGGGGATATAGCAATCAGCCCCAGCATTTT.